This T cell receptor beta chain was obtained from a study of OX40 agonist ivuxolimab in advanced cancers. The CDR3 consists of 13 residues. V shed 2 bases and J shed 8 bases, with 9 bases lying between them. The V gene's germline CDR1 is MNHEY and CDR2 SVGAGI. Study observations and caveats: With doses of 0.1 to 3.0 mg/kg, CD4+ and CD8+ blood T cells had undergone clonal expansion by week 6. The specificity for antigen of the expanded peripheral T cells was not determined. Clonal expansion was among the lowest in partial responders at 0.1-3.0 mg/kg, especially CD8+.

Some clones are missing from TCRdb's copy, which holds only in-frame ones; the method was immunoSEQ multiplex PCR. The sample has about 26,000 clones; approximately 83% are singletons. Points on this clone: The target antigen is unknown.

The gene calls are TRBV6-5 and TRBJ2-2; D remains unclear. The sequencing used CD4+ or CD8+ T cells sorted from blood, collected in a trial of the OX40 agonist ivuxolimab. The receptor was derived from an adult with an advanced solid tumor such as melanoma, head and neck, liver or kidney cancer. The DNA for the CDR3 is TGTGCCAGCAGTTACGAGGTCCAAGGGGAGCTGTTTTTT. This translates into CASSYEVQGELFF.